This T cell receptor beta chain was sequenced in a study of T cell responses to AZD1222 COVID-19 vaccine. Broader study findings: Repertoire sampling was restricted to post-peak T cell response timepoints. Baseline serology detected seropositivity in only 6 or 7 AZD1222 recipients. The breadth and depth of Spike-specific TCRs increased once two AZD1222 doses had been given. In the spike-specific TCR repertoire, nearly half reportedly target unmutated variant regions.

TCRdb keeps only in-frame clones here, not all; method: immunoSEQ multiplex PCR. The table shows roughly 130,000 clones, with about 90% occurring only once. A word on this clone: What it binds is not known.

This CDR3 comprises 13 residues. Trimming cost V 4 bases and J 7 bases, with 8 bases left between them. The receptor was isolated from an adult who received the MenACWY meningococcal vaccine as a control. J is TRBJ1-6 and V is TRBV12-3 or TRBV12-4, with D perhaps TRBD1 (6 bases). The starting material was peripheral blood, obtained 28 days after the second dose of the MenACWY control vaccine. The CDR3, as DNA: TGTGCCAGCAGTTCCCAGGGGAATTCACCCCTCCACTTT. This sequence encodes CASSSQGNSPLHF.